This T cell receptor beta chain was captured by sequencing in a study of T cell responses to AZD1222 COVID-19 vaccine. Findings and limits, study-wide: Nearly half of spike-specific TCRs reportedly go after variant regions that carry no mutations.

The CDR3 contains 14 residues. V lost 3 bases to trimming and J lost 4 bases; unmatched junction nucleotides: 4. Per germline, CDR1 SEHNR and CDR2 FQNEAQ (reference sequence). Details on this clone: The antigen is unknown.

Assay: immunoSEQ multiplex PCR; the TCRdb copy retains only in-frame clones and omits some. This table has 100,000 to 150,000 clones, 85% to 90% appearing once. V usage is TRBV7-9 and J usage is TRBJ2-7; 9 positions agree with TRBD1. The sample consisted of peripheral blood, taken on day 0 of MenACWY control vaccination. The TCR sequence derives from an adult in good health. In nucleotides, the CDR3 is TGTGCCAGCAGCTTGGGACAGGGTTTTTACGAGCAGTACTTC. Translating gives CASSLGQGFYEQYF.